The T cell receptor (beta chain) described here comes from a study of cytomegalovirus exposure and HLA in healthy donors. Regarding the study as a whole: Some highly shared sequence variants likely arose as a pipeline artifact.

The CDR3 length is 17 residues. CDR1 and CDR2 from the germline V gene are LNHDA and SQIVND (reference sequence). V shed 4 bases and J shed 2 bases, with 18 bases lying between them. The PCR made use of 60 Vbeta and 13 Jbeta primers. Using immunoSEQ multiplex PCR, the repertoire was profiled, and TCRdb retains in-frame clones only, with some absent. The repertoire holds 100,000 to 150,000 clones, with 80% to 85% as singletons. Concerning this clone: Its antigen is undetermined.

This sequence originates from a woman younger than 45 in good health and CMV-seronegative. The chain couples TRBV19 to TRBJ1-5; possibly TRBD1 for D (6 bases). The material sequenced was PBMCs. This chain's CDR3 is CASSTPRQATGNQPQHF. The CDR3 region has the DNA TGTGCCAGTAGTACCCCCCGACAGGCCACCGGCAATCAGCCCCAGCATTTT.